Here is one TCR beta chain with its context. The antigen remains unidentified. CDR1 and CDR2 from the germline V gene are MNHGY and SAAAGT. V dropped 8 bases and J dropped 5 bases, with 13 bases sitting between them. This CDR3 has 12 amino acids. This specimen comes from a study of naive and memory T cell subsets. Findings of the study overall: Diversity fell and Gini index rose from naive through CM, EM, EMRA. Possibly reflecting memory cells re-expressing CD45RA, a few larger clonotypes occurred in naive repertoires, especially CD8.

The beta constant-region primer was an equimolar mix of two oligonucleotides covering TRBC1 and TRBC2. Nested alpha and beta constant-region primers with the SP2 primer drove four PCR rounds on ligated cDNA. TCRdb reanalysed the UMI-ligation and nested PCR reads using MiXCR and keeps one entry per CDR3 protein. The top ten hold about 0.57% of the sample, which has fewer than 150,000 distinct CDR3 sequences, roughly a fifth seen once. This receptor was obtained from a human donor in good health. Material: naive CD8+ T cells from blood. The chain carries TRBV6-8 and TRBJ2-7, with D possibly matching TRBD1 (6 bases). CDR3: CASHYRVDEQYF. The CDR3 DNA follows: TGTGCCAGCCACTACAGGGTCGACGAGCAGTACTTC.